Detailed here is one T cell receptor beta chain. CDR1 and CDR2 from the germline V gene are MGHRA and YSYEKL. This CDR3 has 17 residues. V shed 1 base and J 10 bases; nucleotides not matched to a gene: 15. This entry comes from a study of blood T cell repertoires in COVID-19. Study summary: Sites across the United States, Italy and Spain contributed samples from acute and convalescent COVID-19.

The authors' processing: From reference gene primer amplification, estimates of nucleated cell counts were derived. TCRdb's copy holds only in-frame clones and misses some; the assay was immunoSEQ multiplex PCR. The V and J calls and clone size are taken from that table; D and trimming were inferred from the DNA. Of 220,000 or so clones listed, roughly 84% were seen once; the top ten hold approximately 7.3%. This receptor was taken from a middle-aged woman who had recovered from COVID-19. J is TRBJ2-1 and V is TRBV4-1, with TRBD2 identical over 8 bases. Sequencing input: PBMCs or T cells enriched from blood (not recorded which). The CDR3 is CASSQGLAGSQAKEQFF. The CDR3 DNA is TGCGCCAGCAGCCAAGGCCTAGCGGGCTCCCAGGCAAAGGAGCAGTTCTTC.